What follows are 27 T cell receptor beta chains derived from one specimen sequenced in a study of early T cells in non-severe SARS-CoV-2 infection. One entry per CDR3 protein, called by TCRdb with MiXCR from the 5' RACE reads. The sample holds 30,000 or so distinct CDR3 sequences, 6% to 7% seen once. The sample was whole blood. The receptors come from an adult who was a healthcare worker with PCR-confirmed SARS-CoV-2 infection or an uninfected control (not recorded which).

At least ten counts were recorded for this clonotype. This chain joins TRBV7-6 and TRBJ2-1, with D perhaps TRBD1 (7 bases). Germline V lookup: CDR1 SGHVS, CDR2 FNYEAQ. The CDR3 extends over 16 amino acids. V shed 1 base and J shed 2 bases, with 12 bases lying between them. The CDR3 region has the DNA TGTGCCAGCAGCTTAGTGTCAGGGGGGACCTACAATGAGCAGTTCTTC. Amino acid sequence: CASSLVSGGTYNEQFF.

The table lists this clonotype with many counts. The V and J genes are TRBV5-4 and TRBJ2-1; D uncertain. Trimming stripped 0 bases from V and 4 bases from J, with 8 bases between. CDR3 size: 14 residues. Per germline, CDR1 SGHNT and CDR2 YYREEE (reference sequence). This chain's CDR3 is CASSLAEKYNEQFF. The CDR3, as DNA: TGTGCCAGCAGCTTGGCCGAGAAGTACAATGAGCAGTTCTTC. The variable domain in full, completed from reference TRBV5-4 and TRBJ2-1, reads ETGVTQSPTHLIKTRGQQVTLRCSSQSGHNTVSWYQQALGQGPQFIFQYYREEENGRGNFPPRFSGLQFPNYSSELNVNALELDDSALYLCASSLAEKYNEQFFGPGTRLTVL.

CDR3 amino acids: CASSFSTGELFF. The CDR3 DNA reads TGTGCCAGCAGCTTCTCCACCGGGGAGCTGTTTTTT. The chain recombines TRBV7-9 with TRBJ2-2; D uncertain. Germline V gene lookup returns CDR1 SEHNR and CDR2 FQNEAQ (reference sequence). The germline V and J ends were trimmed by 3 bases and 4 bases, with 3 bases remaining between them. This CDR3 is 12 amino acids long.

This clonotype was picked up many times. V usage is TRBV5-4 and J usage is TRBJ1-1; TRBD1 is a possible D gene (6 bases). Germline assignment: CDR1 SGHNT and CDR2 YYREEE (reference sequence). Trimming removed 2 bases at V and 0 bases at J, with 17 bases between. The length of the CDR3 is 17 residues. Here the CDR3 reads CASSLVLSGHLNTEAFF. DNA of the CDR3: TGTGCCAGCAGCTTAGTGCTCTCGGGACACCTGAACACTGAAGCTTTCTTT.

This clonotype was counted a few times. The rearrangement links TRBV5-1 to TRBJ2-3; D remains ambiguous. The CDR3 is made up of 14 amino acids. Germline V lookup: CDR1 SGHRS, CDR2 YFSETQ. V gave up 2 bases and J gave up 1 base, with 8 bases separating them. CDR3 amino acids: CASSLDVGTDTQYF. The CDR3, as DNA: TGCGCCAGCAGCTTAGATGTGGGCACAGATACGCAGTATTTT.

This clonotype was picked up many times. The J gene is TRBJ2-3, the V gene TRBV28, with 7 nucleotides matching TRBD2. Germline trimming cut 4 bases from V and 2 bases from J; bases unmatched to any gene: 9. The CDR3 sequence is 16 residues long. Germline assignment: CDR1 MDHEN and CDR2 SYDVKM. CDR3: CASSSEKRGYTDTQYF. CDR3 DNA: TGTGCCAGCAGTTCCGAGAAGCGGGGATACACAGATACGCAGTATTTT.

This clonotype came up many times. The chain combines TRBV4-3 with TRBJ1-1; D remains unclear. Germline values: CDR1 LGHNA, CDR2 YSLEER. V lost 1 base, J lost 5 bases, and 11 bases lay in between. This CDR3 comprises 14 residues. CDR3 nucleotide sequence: TGCGCCAGCAGCCAAGTAGGCAGCGGTACTGAAGCTTTCTTT. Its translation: CASSQVGSGTEAFF.

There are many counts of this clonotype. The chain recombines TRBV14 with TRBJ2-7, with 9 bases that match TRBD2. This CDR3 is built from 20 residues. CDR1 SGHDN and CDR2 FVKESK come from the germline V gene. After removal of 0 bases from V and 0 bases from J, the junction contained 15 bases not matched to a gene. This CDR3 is CASSQDRVRLGSGSSYEQYF. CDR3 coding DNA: TGTGCCAGCAGCCAAGATAGGGTTCGGCTGGGTAGCGGGAGCTCCTACGAGCAGTACTTC.

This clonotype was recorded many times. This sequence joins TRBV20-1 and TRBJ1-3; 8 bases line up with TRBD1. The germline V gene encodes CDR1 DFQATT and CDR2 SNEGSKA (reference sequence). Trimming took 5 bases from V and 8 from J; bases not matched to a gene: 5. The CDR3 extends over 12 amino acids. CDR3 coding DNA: TGCAGTGCTCAACAGGGGGGTGACACCATATATTTT. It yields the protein CSAQQGGDTIYF.

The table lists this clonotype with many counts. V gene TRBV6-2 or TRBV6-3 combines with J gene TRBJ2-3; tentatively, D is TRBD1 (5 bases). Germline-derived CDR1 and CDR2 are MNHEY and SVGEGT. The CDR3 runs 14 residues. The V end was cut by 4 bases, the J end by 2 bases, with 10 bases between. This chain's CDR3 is CASSSWTLTDTQYF. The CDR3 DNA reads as TGTGCCAGCAGTTCGTGGACACTCACAGATACGCAGTATTTT.

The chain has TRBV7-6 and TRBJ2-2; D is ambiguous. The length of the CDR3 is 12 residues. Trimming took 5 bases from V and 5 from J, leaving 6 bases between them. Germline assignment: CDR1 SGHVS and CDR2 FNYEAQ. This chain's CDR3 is CASSLRTGELFF. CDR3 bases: TGTGCCAGCAGCCTACGGACCGGGGAGCTGTTTTTT.

The CDR3 is CASSSPFVGDQETQYF. The CDR3 bases are TGCGCCAGCAGCTCACCCTTTGTCGGGGATCAAGAGACCCAGTACTTC. The V and J genes are TRBV5-1 and TRBJ2-5; TRBD2 is a possible D gene (5 bases). Deletions cut 3 bases from V and 2 bases from J, with 17 bases between. The CDR3 contains 16 residues. CDR1 SGHRS and CDR2 YFSETQ come from the germline V gene.

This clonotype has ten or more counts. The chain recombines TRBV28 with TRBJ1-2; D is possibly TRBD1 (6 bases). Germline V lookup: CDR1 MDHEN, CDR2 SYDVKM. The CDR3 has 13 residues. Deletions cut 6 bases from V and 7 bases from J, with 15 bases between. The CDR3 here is CASRPRTGSGYTF. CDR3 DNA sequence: TGTGCCAGCAGACCCAGAACAGGGAGTGGCTACACCTTC.

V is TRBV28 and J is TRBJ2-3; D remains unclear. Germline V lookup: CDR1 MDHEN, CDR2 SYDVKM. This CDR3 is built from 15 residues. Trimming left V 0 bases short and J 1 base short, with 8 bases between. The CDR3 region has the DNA TGTGCCAGCAGTTTATGGGCTAGACGCACAGATACGCAGTATTTT. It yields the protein CASSLWARRTDTQYF. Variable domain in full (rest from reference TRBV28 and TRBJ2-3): DVKVTQSSRYLVKRTGEKVFLECVQDMDHENMFWYRQDPGLGLRLIYFSYDVKMKEKGDIPEGYSVSREKKERFSLILESASTNQTSMYLCASSLWARRTDTQYFGPGTRLTVL.

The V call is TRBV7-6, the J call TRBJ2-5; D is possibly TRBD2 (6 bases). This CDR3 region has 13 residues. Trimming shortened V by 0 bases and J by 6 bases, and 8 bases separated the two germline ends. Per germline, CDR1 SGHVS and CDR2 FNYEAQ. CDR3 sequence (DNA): TGTGCCAGCAGCTTAGCAGGCGGGAAGACCCAGTACTTC. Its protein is CASSLAGGKTQYF.

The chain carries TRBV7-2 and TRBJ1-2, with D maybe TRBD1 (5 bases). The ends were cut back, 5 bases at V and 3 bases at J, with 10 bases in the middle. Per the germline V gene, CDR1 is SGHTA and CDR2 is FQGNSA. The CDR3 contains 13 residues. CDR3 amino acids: CASSVGVYYGYTF. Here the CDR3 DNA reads TGTGCCAGCAGCGTGGGGGTATACTATGGCTACACCTTC.

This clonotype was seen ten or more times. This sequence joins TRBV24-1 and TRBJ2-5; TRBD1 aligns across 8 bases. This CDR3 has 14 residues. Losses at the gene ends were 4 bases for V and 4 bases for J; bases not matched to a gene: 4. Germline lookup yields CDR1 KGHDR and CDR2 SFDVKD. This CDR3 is CATSDRTGTETQYF. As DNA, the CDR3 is TGTGCCACCAGTGACCGGACAGGGACAGAGACCCAGTACTTC.

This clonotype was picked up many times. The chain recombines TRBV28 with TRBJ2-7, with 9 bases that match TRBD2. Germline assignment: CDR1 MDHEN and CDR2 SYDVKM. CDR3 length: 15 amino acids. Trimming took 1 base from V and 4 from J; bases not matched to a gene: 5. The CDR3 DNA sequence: TGTGCCAGCAGTTTATTTCTAGCGGGACCTTACGAGCAGTACTTC. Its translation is CASSLFLAGPYEQYF.

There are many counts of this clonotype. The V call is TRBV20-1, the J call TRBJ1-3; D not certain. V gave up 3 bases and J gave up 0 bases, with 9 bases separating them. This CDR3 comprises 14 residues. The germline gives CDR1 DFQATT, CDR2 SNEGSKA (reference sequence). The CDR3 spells CSASPQRSGNTIYF. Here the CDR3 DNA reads TGCAGTGCTAGCCCACAGCGCTCTGGAAACACCATATATTTT.

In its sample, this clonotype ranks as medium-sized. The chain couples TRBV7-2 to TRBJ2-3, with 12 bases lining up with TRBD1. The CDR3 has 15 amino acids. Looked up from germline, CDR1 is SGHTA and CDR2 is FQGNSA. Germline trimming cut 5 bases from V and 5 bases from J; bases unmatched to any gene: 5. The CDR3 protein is CASSQGQGAGDTQYF. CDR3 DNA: TGTGCCAGCAGCCAGGGACAGGGGGCTGGAGATACGCAGTATTTT.

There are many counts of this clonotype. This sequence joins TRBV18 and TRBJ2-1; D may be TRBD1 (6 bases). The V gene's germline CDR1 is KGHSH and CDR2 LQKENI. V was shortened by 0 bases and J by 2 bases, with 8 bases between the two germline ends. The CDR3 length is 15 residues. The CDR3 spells CASSPPDRAYNEQFF. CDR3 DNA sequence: TGTGCCAGCTCACCACCGGACAGAGCCTACAATGAGCAGTTCTTC.

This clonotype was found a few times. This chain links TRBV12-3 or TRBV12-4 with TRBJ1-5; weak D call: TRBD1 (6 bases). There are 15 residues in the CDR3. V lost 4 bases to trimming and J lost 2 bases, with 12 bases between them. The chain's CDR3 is CASSSTGSGNQPQHF. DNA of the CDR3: TGTGCCAGCAGTTCTACAGGGTCTGGCAATCAGCCCCAGCATTTT.

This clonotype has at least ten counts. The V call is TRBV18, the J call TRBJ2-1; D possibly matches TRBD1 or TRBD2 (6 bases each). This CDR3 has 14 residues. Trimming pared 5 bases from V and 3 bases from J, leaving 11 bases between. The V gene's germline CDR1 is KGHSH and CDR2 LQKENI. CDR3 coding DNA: TGTGCCAGCTCAGGAGGGGGATACTACAATGAGCAGTTCTTC. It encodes CASSGGGYYNEQFF.

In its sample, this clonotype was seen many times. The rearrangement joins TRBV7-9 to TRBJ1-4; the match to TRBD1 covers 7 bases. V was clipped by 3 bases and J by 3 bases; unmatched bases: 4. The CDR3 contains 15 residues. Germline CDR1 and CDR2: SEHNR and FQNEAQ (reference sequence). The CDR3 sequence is CASSLKQGPNEKLFF. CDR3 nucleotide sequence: TGTGCCAGCAGCTTGAAACAGGGGCCTAATGAAAAACTGTTTTTT.

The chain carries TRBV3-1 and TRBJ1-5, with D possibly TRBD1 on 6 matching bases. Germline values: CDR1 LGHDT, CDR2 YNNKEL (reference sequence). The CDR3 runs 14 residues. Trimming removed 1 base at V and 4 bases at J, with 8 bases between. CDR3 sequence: CASSQVGGNQPQHF. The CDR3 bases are TGTGCCAGCAGCCAAGTAGGGGGGAATCAGCCCCAGCATTTT.

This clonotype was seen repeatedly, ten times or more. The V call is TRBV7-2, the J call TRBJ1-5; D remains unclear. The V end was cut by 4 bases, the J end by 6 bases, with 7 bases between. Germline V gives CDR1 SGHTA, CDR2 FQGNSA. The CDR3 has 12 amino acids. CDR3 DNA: TGTGCCAGCAGCTCTTTCCGTCAGCCCCAGCATTTT. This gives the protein CASSSFRQPQHF.

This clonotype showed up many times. CDR3: CSVEGAHTEAFF. DNA for the CDR3: TGCAGCGTTGAGGGGGCACACACTGAAGCTTTCTTT. The V and J genes are TRBV29-1 and TRBJ1-1; a weak D match, TRBD1 (6 bases). With 3 bases removed from V and 3 bases from J, the gap between germline ends came to 8 bases. Germline lookup yields CDR1 SQVTM and CDR2 ANQGSEA. The CDR3 is 12 residues long. The complete variable domain, with remaining parts taken from reference TRBV29-1 and TRBJ1-1, reads SAVISQKPSRDICQRGTSLTIQCQVDSQVTMMFWYRQQPGQSLTLIATANQGSEATYESGFVIDKFPISRPNLTFSTLTVSNMSPEDSSIYLCSVEGAHTEAFFGQGTRLTVV.